The source of this TCR beta chain is a study of T cell changes during pregnancy in multiple sclerosis. Sequencing used immunoSEQ multiplex PCR; TCRdb keeps in-frame clones, though not all of them. The sample has several thousand clones, approximately 90% seen once. The origin of this receptor is a female donor in good health, enrolled as a control in a pregnancy study. The sequences come from CD8+ T cells from peripheral blood mononuclear cells, collected in the first trimester of pregnancy.

The CDR3 protein is CASSLAVGTGGIQYF. The CDR3 bases are TGTGCCAGCAGCTTGGCCGTGGGGACAGGCGGCATTCAGTACTTC. V usage is TRBV5-8 and J usage is TRBJ2-4, with TRBD1 identical over 8 bases. CDR3 length: 15 amino acids. Germline CDR1 SGHTS, CDR2 YDEGEE. V was clipped by 0 bases and J by 9 bases; unmatched bases: 8.